This TCR beta chain emerged from a study of metastatic and nonmetastatic thyroid tumors. The wider study: The comparison covered peripheral blood and tumor or nodule tissue in malignant and benign thyroid patients. The study, taken as a whole, reports: TCR beta diversity was reportedly significantly higher in malignant thyroid tumors than benign nodules, in blood and tumor.

Original methodology: Differences in CDR3 between clinicopathological groups were drawn on to build a classifier intended to discriminate distant-metastatic papillary thyroid cancer patients. MiXCR re-clonotyped the PCR reads for TCRdb. The V and J calls and clone size are TCRdb's, not the authors'. The sample records around 30,000 clones, 3.5% to 5% being singletons. Prior to thyroid surgery, none of the patients had received any treatment. In its sample, this clone was seen many times. The antigen is unknown. The V gene lost 7 bases and the J gene lost 6 bases, with 19 bases spanning the gap. The CDR3 covers 14 residues. Germline CDR1 SNHLY, CDR2 FYNNEI.

This clonotype originated in a female donor with papillary thyroid cancer or a benign thyroid nodule (not recorded which). Some clones in this sample may be carry-over from other donors' samples. The sequenced sample was blood. J is TRBJ2-7 and V is TRBV2; weak D call: TRBD2 (6 bases). CDR3: CASILGSQMSEQYF. CDR3 nucleotide sequence: TGTGCCAGCATACTCGGGAGCCAAATGTCCGAGCAGTACTTC.